Sequencing of this T cell receptor beta chain was carried out in a study of shared clonotypes between healthy human individuals. Study-wide findings and caveats: Sample collection involved blood only; tissue repertoires are likely different.

Produced via immunoSEQ multiplex PCR; TCRdb's table is partial and in-frame only. The profile shows approximately 2.5 million clones, 80% to 95% of them singletons. All donors were healthy HIV-negative adults lacking recent acute infections or vaccinations. The study separated CD4+ cells into CD45RA+ naive and CD45RA-negative memory subsets. The CDR3 totals 14 residues. V was clipped by 4 bases and J by 0 bases, with 6 bases between them. Germline V CDR1 and CDR2: MDHEN, SYDVKM. On this clone itself: The target antigen is unknown.

The chain combines TRBV28 with TRBJ1-4; the D gene is possibly TRBD1 (5 bases). Material for sequencing was naive CD4+ T cells from PBMCs. Subset described: CD45RA+ positively selected. The clonotype comes from a man younger than 35 in good health. Some clones in this sample may be carry-over from other donors' samples. The CDR3 sequence: CASSSTATNEKLFF. In DNA form, the CDR3 reads TGTGCCAGCAGTTCGACAGCAACTAATGAAAAACTGTTTTTT.